This T cell receptor beta chain was recovered during a study of T cell responses to AZD1222 COVID-19 vaccine. Per germline, CDR1 LNHDA and CDR2 SQIVND (reference sequence). The CDR3 consists of 16 residues. Losses at the gene ends were 5 bases for V and 1 base for J; bases not matched to a gene: 6. Using immunoSEQ multiplex PCR, the repertoire was profiled, and TCRdb retains in-frame clones only, with some absent. This table holds more than 75,000 clones, 88% found once. Source: peripheral blood, taken 28 days after the second AZD1222 dose. This clonotype originated in an adult who received the AZD1222 COVID-19 vaccine. The rearrangement uses TRBV19 and TRBJ1-5; 9 bases are shared with TRBD1. The CDR3 DNA reads TGTGCCAGTAGTCCCGGGACAGGGAACAGCAATCAGCCCCAGCATTTT. Residues: CASSPGTGNSNQPQHF. The full variable domain, its missing parts supplied by reference TRBV19 and TRBJ1-5, is DGGITQSPKYLFRKEGQNVTLSCEQNLNHDAMYWYRQDPGQGLRLIYYSQIVNDFQKGDIAEGYSVSREKKESFPLTVTSAQKNPTAFYLCASSPGTGNSNQPQHFGDGTRLSIL.